A single sample gave rise to the 12 T cell receptor beta chains below, sequenced in a study of shared clonotypes between healthy human individuals. Profiled with immunoSEQ multiplex PCR; TCRdb holds only in-frame clones, not every one. The sample has around 2.3 million clones; about 94% are singletons. Sequenced sample: naive CD4+ T cells sorted from blood. The subset here: CD45RA+ positively selected. These receptors were taken from a man between 18 and 29 years old in good health.

Written as DNA, the CDR3 is TGTGCCAGCAGGCCTACTGGGACACCGAACACTGAAGCTTTCTTT. Translating gives CASRPTGTPNTEAFF. The chain recombines TRBV2 with TRBJ1-1; TRBD1 is a possible D gene (6 bases). CDR1 and CDR2 from the germline V gene are SNHLY and FYNNEI. Between the trimmed V and J ends, which lost 6 bases and 1 base, there was a span of 15 bases. The CDR3 length is 15 residues.

With regard to this clone: The sample contains more than one DNA sequence encoding this CDR3. The chain joins TRBV18 to TRBJ2-7; possibly TRBD2 for D (6 bases). Germline V lookup: CDR1 KGHSH, CDR2 LQKENI. The CDR3 is 12 residues long. V shed 6 bases and J shed 4 bases, with 10 bases lying between them. The CDR3 nucleotides read TGTGCCAGCTCGCGGGACGGATACGAGCAGTACTTC. The encoded protein is CASSRDGYEQYF.

The rearrangement joins TRBV5-6 to TRBJ1-1; perhaps TRBD1 as D (5 bases). The germline gives CDR1 SGHDT, CDR2 YYEEEE. The CDR3 contains 16 residues. V lost 4 bases and J 1 base, leaving 17 bases between the germline ends. CDR3 in amino acids: CASSPELGRQNTEAFF. Here the CDR3 DNA reads TGTGCCAGCAGCCCGGAGTTGGGGCGCCAGAACACTGAAGCTTTCTTT.

The gene calls are TRBV4-1 and TRBJ1-3, with D unresolved. The CDR3 spans 15 residues. V gave up 1 base and J gave up 0 bases, with 7 bases separating them. Germline V lookup: CDR1 MGHRA, CDR2 YSYEKL. The CDR3 nucleotides read TGCGCCAGCAGCCAAGCAGAATTCTCTGGAAACACCATATATTTT. This gives the protein CASSQAEFSGNTIYF.

This clone was recorded once. Other DNA sequences within the sample encode an identical CDR3. V and J are TRBV5-1 and TRBJ1-6; D uncertain. Germline CDR1 SGHRS, CDR2 YFSETQ. V was pared by 0 bases and J by 5 bases, with 6 bases between. The CDR3 extends over 14 amino acids. The DNA of the CDR3 is TGCGCCAGCAGCTTGGGAGGGAATAATTCACCCCTCCACTTT. Amino acid sequence: CASSLGGNNSPLHF. Filled out from reference TRBV5-1 and TRBJ1-6, the complete variable domain reads KAGVTQTPRYLIKTRGQQVTLSCSPISGHRSVSWYQQTPGQGLQFLFEYFSETQRNKGNFPGRFSGRQFSNSRSEMNVSTLELGDSALYLCASSLGGNNSPLHFGNGTRLTVT.

A word on this clone: The sample contains more than one DNA sequence encoding this CDR3. The genes are TRBV5-1 and TRBJ2-7; TRBD1 matches 7 bases. This CDR3 has 13 residues. CDR1 and CDR2 from the germline V gene are SGHRS and YFSETQ. J gave up 6 bases and V 0 bases, and 3 bases lay outside the gene matches. CDR3 in DNA: TGCGCCAGCAGCTTGGGACAGGGACCCGAGCAGTACTTC. It is translated as CASSLGQGPEQYF.

The gene calls are TRBV6-1 and TRBJ1-1; tentatively, D is TRBD1 (5 bases). This CDR3 is 15 amino acids long. V shed 5 bases and J shed 8 bases, with 21 bases lying between them. Germline loops: CDR1 MNHNS, CDR2 SASEGT. The CDR3 here is CASSSLDSQEYEAFF. In DNA form, the CDR3 reads TGTGCCAGCAGTTCCCTCGACAGCCAGGAGTACGAAGCTTTCTTT.

This chain uses TRBV4-3 with TRBJ2-7; the D gene could be TRBD1 or TRBD2 (5 bases each). The germline CDR1 and CDR2 sequences are LGHNA and YSLEER. V was trimmed by 3 bases and J by 2 bases, leaving 11 bases between them. This CDR3 comprises 14 residues. For the CDR3, the DNA is TGCGCCAGCAGCCAGGGGGTCGGTCCCTACGAGCAGTACTTC. Translating gives CASSQGVGPYEQYF.

This chain links TRBV11-2 with TRBJ2-5; 7 bases agree with TRBD2. The length of the CDR3 is 14 residues. Germline trimming cut 3 bases from V and 8 bases from J; bases unmatched to any gene: 9. Germline CDR1 reads SGHAT; CDR2 reads FQNNGV. CDR3 DNA: TGTGCCAGCAGCTTTAGCGGGCCCCAACACACCCAGTACTTC. Amino acids: CASSFSGPQHTQYF.

Comment on this clone: This sample also contains other DNA sequences that code for the same CDR3. The chain couples TRBV18 to TRBJ2-2, with D possibly being TRBD2 (5 bases). With 0 bases removed from V and 5 bases from J, the gap between germline ends came to 7 bases. The length of the CDR3 is 14 residues. Germline-derived CDR1 and CDR2 are KGHSH and LQKENI. DNA for the CDR3: TGTGCCAGCTCACCACCGGGAGATACCGGGGAGCTGTTTTTT. This codes for CASSPPGDTGELFF.

V gene TRBV5-1 combines with J gene TRBJ1-1; D not certain. Germline V gene lookup returns CDR1 SGHRS and CDR2 YFSETQ. V dropped 0 bases and J dropped 5 bases, with 14 bases sitting between them. The length of the CDR3 is 15 residues. The CDR3 bases are TGCGCCAGCAGCTTGGAGGCCCGGGCGATAACTGAAGCTTTCTTT. Protein sequence: CASSLEARAITEAFF.

Only a few counts were recorded for this clone. The chain employs TRBV5-1 and TRBJ2-7; D not resolved. The CDR3 is 12 amino acids. Trimming removed 0 bases from V and 6 bases from J, with 7 bases in between. Germline CDR1 is SGHRS and CDR2 is YFSETQ. The CDR3 DNA sequence: TGCGCCAGCAGCTTGGAGGGCCCCGAGCAGTACTTC. Residues: CASSLEGPEQYF.